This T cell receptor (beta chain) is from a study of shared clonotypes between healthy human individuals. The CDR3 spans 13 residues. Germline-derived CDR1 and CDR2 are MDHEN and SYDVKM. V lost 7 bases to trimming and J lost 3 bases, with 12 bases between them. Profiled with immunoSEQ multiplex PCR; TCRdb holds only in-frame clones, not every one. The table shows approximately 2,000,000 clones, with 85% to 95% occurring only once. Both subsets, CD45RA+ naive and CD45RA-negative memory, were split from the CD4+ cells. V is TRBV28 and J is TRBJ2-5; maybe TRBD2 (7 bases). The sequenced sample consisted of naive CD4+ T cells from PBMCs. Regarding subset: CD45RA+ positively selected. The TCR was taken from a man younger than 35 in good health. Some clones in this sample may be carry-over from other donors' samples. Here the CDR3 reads CASTRGGEETQYF. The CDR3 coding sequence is TGTGCCAGCACCCGAGGGGGGGAAGAGACCCAGTACTTC.